Each of the 26 T cell receptor beta chains below was sequenced from the same sample in a study of beta chain features in type 1 diabetes (dated by TCRdb to 2016 to 2018). Library generation was performed with the immunoSEQ multiplex PCR assay. The entire amount of isolated RNA was reverse transcribed using the High Capacity cDNA Reverse Transcription Kit, so the sequenced TCRB transcripts were expressed ones. Not all clones reach the TCRdb copy of this immuneACCESS table, which keeps in-frame sequences only. Checked studies attribute under half of the gap to unresolved V genes and leave the rest unexplained. The sample includes 150,000 or so clones, with about 8.7% observed a single time. The top ten constitute 0.68% of the sample. Sequencing was carried out using central memory CD4+ T cells from blood. These receptors originate from a man aged 18 to 29 in good health.

This clone was observed a handful of times. The chain joins TRBV7-2 to TRBJ2-7; TRBD2 matches 8 bases. Germline CDR1 SGHTA, CDR2 FQGNSA. Losses at the gene ends were 1 base for V and 4 bases for J; bases not matched to a gene: 6. This CDR3 comprises 15 residues. The DNA of the CDR3 is TGTGCCAGCAGCTTAGAACCTAGCGGGCTGTACGAGCAGTACTTC. Protein: CASSLEPSGLYEQYF.

This clone was seen a handful of times. This chain joins TRBV18 and TRBJ2-3, with TRBD2 matching 7 bases. Per germline, CDR1 KGHSH and CDR2 LQKENI. With 2 bases clipped from V and 6 bases from J, the junction kept 8 bases outside the gene matches. The CDR3 spans 15 residues. This chain's CDR3 is CASSPDGTTWDTQYF. The CDR3 DNA follows: TGTGCCAGCTCACCAGACGGGACTACCTGGGATACGCAGTATTTT.

The chain carries TRBV11-3 and TRBJ2-7, with a tentative D call TRBD1 (5 bases). Germline V CDR1 and CDR2: SGHNT, YENEEA. V dropped 0 bases and J dropped 3 bases, with 9 bases sitting between them. CDR3 length: 14 amino acids. The CDR3 coding sequence is TGTGCCAGCAGCTTAGAAGGGGATAACTACGAGCAGTACTTC. As protein: CASSLEGDNYEQYF. Full variable domain (remainder filled in from reference TRBV11-3 and TRBJ2-7): EAGVVQSPRYKIIEKKQPVAFWCNPISGHNTLYWYLQNLGQGPELLIRYENEEAVDDSQLPKDRFSAERLKGVDSTLKIQPAELGDSAVYLCASSLEGDNYEQYFGPGTRLTVT.

This clone was seen more than once but under ten times. The chain recombines TRBV5-1 with TRBJ2-3, with 8 bases fitting TRBD1. The CDR3 covers 17 residues. Germline V gene data show CDR1 as SGHRS and CDR2 as YFSETQ. The trim removed 0 bases at V and 5 bases at J, leaving 11 bases unmatched. CDR3 sequence (DNA): TGCGCCAGCAGCTTGGTTTCGCGACAGGGGTTTGGAGATACGCAGTATTTT. Protein sequence: CASSLVSRQGFGDTQYF.

This clone has a handful of counts. The chain carries TRBV7-3 and TRBJ2-2, with TRBD1 matching 7 bases. Per the germline V gene, CDR1 is SGHTA and CDR2 is FQGTGA. The CDR3 covers 13 residues. The V and J ends lost 4 bases and 6 bases, in that order; junction bases with no gene match: 2. CDR3 nucleotides: TGTGCCAGCAGCTCCGACAGGGCCGGGGAGCTGTTTTTT. Translation: CASSSDRAGELFF. Supplemented by reference TRBV7-3 and TRBJ2-2, the full variable domain reads GAGVSQTPSNKVTEKGKYVELRCDPISGHTALYWYRQSLGQGPEFLIYFQGTGAADDSGLPNDRFFAVRPEGSVSTLKIQRTERGDSAVYLCASSSDRAGELFFGEGSRLTVL.

This clone showed up just a few times. The V and J genes are TRBV5-4 and TRBJ2-1, with 10 bases aligning to TRBD2. V lost 4 bases and J lost 4; bases outside the gene matches: 5. This CDR3 contains 15 residues. Germline CDR1 and CDR2: SGHNT and YYREEE (reference sequence). Written as DNA, the CDR3 is TGTGCCAGCAGCGTAACTAGCGGGGATTACAATGAGCAGTTCTTC. Its protein product is CASSVTSGDYNEQFF.

The genes are TRBV10-1 and TRBJ2-5, with 12 bases lining up with TRBD2. Trimming at V came to 5 bases and at J to 5 bases, leaving 9 bases not matched to a gene. This CDR3 is built from 16 residues. In germline, CDR1 is WNHNN, CDR2 SYGVQD (reference sequence). CDR3 sequence reads: CASSSASGGARETQYF. Here the CDR3 DNA reads TGCGCCAGCAGTTCGGCTAGCGGGGGGGCCCGGGAGACCCAGTACTTC.

The chain employs TRBV9 and TRBJ2-3; the match to TRBD1 covers 12 bases. Germline V gene data show CDR1 as SGDLS and CDR2 as YYNGEE. The CDR3 consists of 19 residues. V dropped 4 bases and J dropped 8; count of bases not matched to a gene: 20. The CDR3 nucleotides are TGTGCCAGCAGCCACCCGGGACAGGGGGCGGATAACCGTCGTGGTACGCAGTATTTT. Protein sequence: CASSHPGQGADNRRGTQYF.

This clone was observed many times. This chain links TRBV15 with TRBJ2-1; D is unclear. The length of the CDR3 is 13 residues. Germline-derived CDR1 and CDR2 are LNHNV and YYDKDF (reference sequence). Trimming left V 0 bases short and J 11 bases short, with 11 bases between. This CDR3 is CATSREGQVKQFF. CDR3 nucleotide sequence: TGTGCCACCAGCAGAGAAGGTCAGGTAAAGCAGTTCTTC.

The table lists this clone with a few counts. This sequence joins TRBV19 and TRBJ1-2; D is perhaps TRBD1 (6 bases). The length of the CDR3 is 13 residues. The germline gives CDR1 LNHDA, CDR2 SQIVND (reference sequence). Trimming removed 3 bases at V and 6 bases at J, with 11 bases between. This CDR3 reads CASSIGTIHGYTF. CDR3 DNA: TGTGCCAGTAGTATCGGGACAATCCATGGCTACACCTTC.

This clone was observed a handful of times. The rearrangement links TRBV4-1 to TRBJ1-4; D is undetermined. Per the germline V gene, CDR1 is MGHRA and CDR2 is YSYEKL. The CDR3 runs to 13 residues. V lost 6 bases to trimming and J lost 8 bases, with 13 bases between them. The CDR3 DNA reads TGCGCCAGCAGAGGAGCGTTTAGGGAAAAACTGTTTTTT. Translating it yields CASRGAFREKLFF.

This clone has only a few counts. The chain is built from TRBV4-2 and TRBJ2-1; 11 nucleotides agree with TRBD2. V lost 5 bases, J lost 8 bases, and 8 bases stayed unmatched. The CDR3 is 15 amino acids. Germline values: CDR1 LGHNA, CDR2 YNFKEQ. The CDR3: CASSLGSGGADEQFF. CDR3 coding DNA: TGTGCCAGCAGCTTGGGTAGCGGGGGGGCCGATGAGCAGTTCTTC.

This clone came up a few times. The chain joins TRBV9 to TRBJ2-2, with 9 bases matching TRBD1. The CDR3 consists of 14 residues. Germline assignment: CDR1 SGDLS and CDR2 YYNGEE. Trimming took 2 bases from V and 6 from J; bases not matched to a gene: 2. CDR3 DNA: TGTGCCAGCAGCGTGACAGGGGGGGCCGGGGAGCTGTTTTTT. Translation: CASSVTGGAGELFF.

The chain joins TRBV27 to TRBJ2-1; 10 bases align to TRBD2. The CDR3 has 15 residues. The V and J ends lost 5 bases and 5 bases, in that order; junction bases with no gene match: 6. Germline V gene data show CDR1 as MNHEY and CDR2 as SMNVEV (reference sequence). DNA for the CDR3: TGTGCCAGCAGTGCCGTAGCGGGGGGCCACAATGAGCAGTTCTTC. Amino acids: CASSAVAGGHNEQFF.

In its sample, this clone was seen a few times. This chain joins TRBV5-5 and TRBJ2-3; 8 bases agree with TRBD2. J lost 2 bases, V lost 1 base, and 3 bases had no gene match. Germline values: CDR1 SGHKS, CDR2 YYEKEE (reference sequence). The CDR3 is 15 amino acids. The CDR3 loop reads CASSLRAGVTDTQYF. The DNA of the CDR3 is TGTGCCAGCAGCTTGAGAGCGGGGGTCACAGATACGCAGTATTTT. Filled out from reference TRBV5-5 and TRBJ2-3, the complete variable domain reads DAGVTQSPTHLIKTRGQQVTLRCSPISGHKSVSWYQQVLGQGPQFIFQYYEKEERGRGNFPDRFSARQFPNYSSELNVNALLLGDSALYLCASSLRAGVTDTQYFGPGTRLTVL.

The CDR3 DNA is TGTGCCAGCAGCTCAGGGTCCTACGAGCAGTACTTC. This codes for CASSSGSYEQYF. The chain is built from TRBV11-2 and TRBJ2-7; D is perhaps TRBD1 (5 bases). The CDR3 length is 12 residues. Trimming left V 4 bases short and J 1 base short, with 5 bases between. Germline CDR1 reads SGHAT; CDR2 reads FQNNGV.

This rearrangement joins TRBV30 to TRBJ2-3; D perhaps matches TRBD2 (6 bases). This CDR3 contains 16 residues. CDR1 and CDR2 from the germline V gene are GTSNPN and SVGIG (reference sequence). Trimming removed 5 bases from V and 0 bases from J, with 18 bases in between. DNA for the CDR3: TGTGCCTGGGGTCGCGCCGGGAGCTATAGCACAGATACGCAGTATTTT. This codes for CAWGRAGSYSTDTQYF.

This chain joins TRBV5-6 and TRBJ2-7; D possibly corresponds to TRBD2 (5 bases). Trimming took 4 bases from V and 2 from J, leaving 19 bases between them. Germline V gives CDR1 SGHDT, CDR2 YYEEEE. The CDR3 consists of 16 residues. The CDR3 region is CASSPRRRTAPYEQYF. CDR3 sequence (DNA): TGTGCCAGCAGCCCCCGGAGGCGGACGGCGCCCTACGAGCAGTACTTC.

The rearrangement links TRBV10-1 to TRBJ2-1, with 7 bases matching TRBD1. Per the germline V gene, CDR1 is WNHNN and CDR2 is SYGVQD (reference sequence). The CDR3 covers 17 residues. Trimming removed 3 bases from V and 3 bases from J; junction bases left unmatched: 11. This chain's CDR3 is CASSDSVTGDFYNEQFF. The CDR3, as DNA: TGCGCCAGCAGTGATTCCGTAACAGGGGATTTCTACAATGAGCAGTTCTTC.

This clone has just a few counts. This chain uses TRBV6-5 with TRBJ1-2; D possibly corresponds to TRBD1 (6 bases). The CDR3 has 14 amino acids. The V end lost 10 bases, the J end lost 3 bases, and 18 bases lay between the germline ends. CDR1 MNHEY and CDR2 SVGAGI come from the germline V gene. As DNA, the CDR3 is TGTGCCAACTCGGACAGACCCATTGACTATGGCTACACCTTC. It is translated as CANSDRPIDYGYTF.

There are a few counts of this clone. The chain uses TRBV11-2 and TRBJ2-7, with 7 bases that match TRBD1. V shed 3 bases and J 3 bases; nucleotides not matched to a gene: 8. Per the germline V gene, CDR1 is SGHAT and CDR2 is FQNNGV. The CDR3 loop spans 15 amino acids. The CDR3 bases are TGTGCCAGCAGCTTTGGCACAGGGGCGCACTACGAGCAGTACTTC. It specifies CASSFGTGAHYEQYF. Complete variable domain (other parts from reference TRBV11-2 and TRBJ2-7): EAGVAQSPRYKIIEKRQSVAFWCNPISGHATLYWYQQILGQGPKLLIQFQNNGVVDDSQLPKDRFSAERLKGVDSTLKIQPAKLEDSAVYLCASSFGTGAHYEQYFGPGTRLTVT.

Only a few counts were recorded for this clone. This sequence joins TRBV11-2 and TRBJ1-2; TRBD1 agrees at 7 bases. V lost 3 bases, J lost 7 bases, and 2 bases stayed unmatched. CDR3 size: 12 residues. Germline V gene sequence: CDR1 SGHAT, CDR2 FQNNGV. CDR3 coding DNA: TGTGCCAGCAGCTTGAGGACAGGTGGCTACACCTTC. Translation: CASSLRTGGYTF.

There are a few counts of this clone. The chain carries TRBV6-1 and TRBJ2-1; 11 positions match TRBD2. The CDR3 contains 16 residues. Germline-derived CDR1 and CDR2 are MNHNS and SASEGT. V gave up 2 bases and J gave up 0 bases; unmatched junction bases: 0. CDR3 sequence reads: CASSETSGSSYNEQFF. The CDR3 nucleotides read TGTGCCAGCAGTGAAACTAGCGGGAGCTCCTACAATGAGCAGTTCTTC.

The table lists this clone with a few counts. The chain has TRBV5-4 and TRBJ1-2; D gene ambiguous. V lost 2 bases, J lost 5 bases, and 13 bases lay in between. The length of the CDR3 is 14 residues. Looked up from germline, CDR1 is SGHNT and CDR2 is YYREEE (reference sequence). CDR3 amino acids: CASSLGPGLYGYTF. The CDR3 region has the DNA TGTGCCAGCAGCTTAGGACCCGGACTGTATGGCTACACCTTC.

The genes are TRBV7-2 and TRBJ2-7; 9 bases are a match to TRBD2. This CDR3 has 15 residues. The germline CDR1 and CDR2 sequences are SGHTA and FQGNSA. With 5 bases clipped from V and 0 bases from J, the junction kept 5 bases outside the gene matches. The CDR3 bases are TGTGCCAGCAGCCAAGGGACTAGCCTCTCCTACGAGCAGTACTTC. Translated, it gives CASSQGTSLSYEQYF.

The V and J genes are TRBV7-3 and TRBJ2-2; the D gene is possibly TRBD1 (6 bases). The V end was cut by 3 bases, the J end by 7 bases, with 21 bases between. The germline CDR1 and CDR2 sequences are SGHTA and FQGTGA. The CDR3 consists of 17 residues. CDR3 nucleotides: TGTGCCAGCAGCTTCCTCGGGCAGGGGACGTCGGGCGGGGAGCTGTTTTTT. Translated, it gives CASSFLGQGTSGGELFF.